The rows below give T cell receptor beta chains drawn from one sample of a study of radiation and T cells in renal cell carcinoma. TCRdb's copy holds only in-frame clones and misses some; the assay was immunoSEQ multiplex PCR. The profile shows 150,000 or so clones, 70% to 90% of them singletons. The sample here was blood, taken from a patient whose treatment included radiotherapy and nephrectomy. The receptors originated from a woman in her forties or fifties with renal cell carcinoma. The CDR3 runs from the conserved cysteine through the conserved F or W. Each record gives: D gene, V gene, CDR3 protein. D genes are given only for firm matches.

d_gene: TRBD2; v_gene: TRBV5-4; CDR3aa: CASSLVGRANTGELFF
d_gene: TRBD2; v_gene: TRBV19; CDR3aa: CASRQGLADSTDTQYF
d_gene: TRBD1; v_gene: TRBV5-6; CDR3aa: CASSSDRGVGDTQYF
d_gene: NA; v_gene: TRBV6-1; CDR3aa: CASSEVGPNSGNTIYF
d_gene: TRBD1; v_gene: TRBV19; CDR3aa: CASSTPGQGYYEQYF
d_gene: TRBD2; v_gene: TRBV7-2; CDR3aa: CASSPERGGIGTDTQYF
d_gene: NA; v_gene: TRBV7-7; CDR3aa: CASSPLGGAYGYTF
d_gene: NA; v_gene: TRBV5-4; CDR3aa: CASSLAREGPANYGYTF
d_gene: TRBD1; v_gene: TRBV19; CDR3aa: CASQPRQGRTDTQYF
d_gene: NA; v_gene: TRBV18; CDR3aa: CASSPSGANVLTF
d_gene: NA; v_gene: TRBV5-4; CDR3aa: CASSSNTEAFF
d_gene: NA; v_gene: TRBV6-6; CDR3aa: CASSYGGGSYEQYF
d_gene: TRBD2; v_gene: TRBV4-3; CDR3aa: CASSQGLAGNNEQFF
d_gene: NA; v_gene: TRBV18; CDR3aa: CASSPPFKETQYF
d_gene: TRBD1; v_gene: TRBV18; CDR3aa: CASSPQGAAETEAFF
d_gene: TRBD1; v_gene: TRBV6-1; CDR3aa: CASRTGANADTQYF